These 26 T cell receptor beta chains were sequenced from one sample in a study of Tregs in tolerant kidney transplant recipients. TCRdb's copy holds only in-frame clones and misses some; the assay was immunoSEQ multiplex PCR. The sample includes 25,000 to 35,000 clones. The input for sequencing was CD8+ T cells from blood, taken before the transplant. The receptor source for this set is a human donor who received a combined kidney and bone marrow transplant.

Note on this clone: From the germline J gene comes the end of the CDR3, since the read stops 3 residues before it. The gene calls are TRBV14 and TRBJ2-3; D is unclear. This CDR3 is 15 amino acids long. The germline V gene has CDR1 SGHDN and CDR2 FVKESK. Trimming removed 1 base from V and 0 bases from J, with 8 bases in between. This CDR3 reads CASSQAGLSTDTQYF. The CDR3 DNA, read in part, is TGTGCCAGCAGCCAAGCAGGCCTAAGCACAGATACG.

In regard to this clone: The read halts 3 residues ahead of the CDR3 end, with the missing end drawn from the germline J gene. This chain joins TRBV18 and TRBJ1-2, with 9 bases aligning to TRBD1. This CDR3 contains 18 residues. Germline V CDR1 and CDR2: KGHSH, LQKENI. Germline trimming cut 3 bases from V and 3 bases from J; bases unmatched to any gene: 14. The CDR3 sequence is CASSPGGTGWLWDYGYTF. The CDR3 DNA, read in part, is TGTGCCAGCTCACCGGGCGGGACAGGGTGGCTCTGGGACTATGGC.

As to this clone: The read terminates 3 residues before the CDR3 end, so the remaining end is supplied by the germline J gene. The gene calls are TRBV6-1 and TRBJ2-7; 10 bases agree with TRBD1. J was trimmed by 0 bases and V by 4 bases; bases with no gene match: 3. The CDR3 length is 15 residues. Germline assignment: CDR1 MNHNS and CDR2 SASEGT. CDR3 sequence reads: CASSAGTGASYEQYF. The sequenced part of the CDR3 DNA is TGTGCCAGCAGTGCCGGGACAGGGGCCTCCTACGAG.

A remark on this clone: The DNA ends 3 residues before the CDR3 does, and the rest of the CDR3 is filled in from the germline J gene. The chain has TRBV9 and TRBJ2-1, with D possibly being TRBD1 (5 bases). Germline V gives CDR1 SGDLS, CDR2 YYNGEE. The CDR3 runs 13 residues. The ends were cut back, 3 bases at V and 8 bases at J, with 12 bases in the middle. The CDR3 DNA, read in part, is TGTGCCAGCAGCGAGGGGTCTGTCGATGAG. Residues: CASSEGSVDE. The full CDR3 reads CASSEGSVDEQFF.

Points on this clone: The sequenced fragment ends 3 residues before the CDR3 boundary, so the rest is inferred from the germline J gene. This sequence joins TRBV18 and TRBJ1-4; TRBD1 agrees at 9 bases. Germline V gene data show CDR1 as KGHSH and CDR2 as LQKENI. After removal of 1 base from V and 4 bases from J, the junction contained 7 bases not matched to a gene. This CDR3 has 17 amino acids. CDR3 residues: CASSPRTGDLDNEKLFF. Incomplete CDR3 DNA: TGTGCCAGCTCACCACGGACAGGGGACTTAGATAATGAAAAA.

In the case of this clone: The read halts 3 residues ahead of the CDR3 end, with the missing end drawn from the germline J gene. The gene calls are TRBV7-9 and TRBJ2-7, with TRBD1 as a possible D gene (6 bases). The V gene lost 5 bases and the J gene lost 3 bases, with 11 bases spanning the gap. The CDR3 extends over 13 amino acids. The V gene's germline CDR1 is SEHNR and CDR2 FQNEAQ (reference sequence). The CDR3: CASSPTGYYEQYF. Incomplete CDR3 DNA: TGTGCCAGCAGCCCCACAGGGTACTACGAG. Drawing the rest from reference TRBV7-9 and TRBJ2-7, the complete variable domain is DTGVSQNPRHKITKRGQNVTFRCDPISEHNRLYWYRQTLGQGPEFLTYFQNEAQLEKSRLLSDRFSAERPKGSFSTLEIQRTEQGDSAMYLCASSPTGYYEQYFGPGTRLTVT.

The part of the CDR3 DNA that was read is TGCAGCGCCACAGGGGGCGCAACCTATGGC. Protein product: CSATGGATYG. The entire CDR3 protein is CSATGGATYGYTF. The chain recombines TRBV29-1 with TRBJ1-2, with 9 bases that match TRBD1. The CDR3 goes on 3 residues after the read ends, and that part is filled in from the germline J gene. J lost 4 bases, V lost 7 bases, and 7 bases had no gene match. Germline loops: CDR1 SQVTM, CDR2 ANQGSEA. The CDR3 runs to 13 residues.

Regarding this clone: The CDR3 extends 3 residues past the end of the read, so its final part is completed from the germline J gene. V and J are TRBV7-2 and TRBJ2-7; D not certain. CDR1 is SGHTA and CDR2 is FQGNSA in the germline V gene. The length of the CDR3 is 13 residues. Trimming took off 2 bases at V and 5 bases at J, with 10 bases between the two ends. The CDR3 region is CASSLFQINEQYF. CDR3 DNA (partial): TGTGCCAGCAGCTTATTTCAGATTAACGAG.

With respect to this clone: With the read ending 3 residues before the CDR3 end, the germline J gene is used to fill in that end. This sequence joins TRBV7-9 and TRBJ2-7; 7 nucleotides agree with TRBD1. CDR3 length equals 14 residues. Germline CDR1 SEHNR, CDR2 FQNEAQ (reference sequence). Germline trimming cut 3 bases from V and 1 base from J; bases unmatched to any gene: 3. The CDR3 spells CASSFTGVSYEQYF. Incomplete CDR3 DNA: TGTGCCAGCAGCTTCACAGGGGTTTCCTACGAG.

Turning to this clone: The read ends 3 residues shy of where the CDR3 ends; the end is completed using the germline J gene. This chain connects TRBV7-9 to TRBJ1-1, with D possibly matching TRBD1 (5 bases). CDR1 and CDR2 (germline): SEHNR, FQNEAQ (reference sequence). The V end was cut by 3 bases, the J end by 1 base, with 12 bases between. This CDR3 is built from 15 residues. CDR3 amino acids: CASSFPLGGNTEAFF. The sequenced CDR3 bases are TGTGCCAGCAGCTTCCCGCTCGGGGGGAACACTGAA.

A word on this clone: With the read ending 3 residues before the CDR3 end, the germline J gene is used to fill in that end. The chain couples TRBV4-2 to TRBJ2-7, with D perhaps matching TRBD1 or TRBD2 (5 bases each). This CDR3 has 20 amino acids. V was clipped by 4 bases and J by 0 bases, with 28 bases between them. Germline V lookup: CDR1 LGHNA, CDR2 YNFKEQ. The CDR3 loop reads CASSRRGRGVILLGSYEQYF. Incomplete CDR3 DNA: TGTGCCAGCAGCCGAAGGGGTAGGGGAGTTATCCTGCTGGGCTCCTACGAG.

About this clone itself: The CDR3 is cut off 3 residues early in the read; its end comes from the germline J gene. The chain carries TRBV19 and TRBJ1-5; D is possibly TRBD1 (6 bases). Germline CDR1 reads LNHDA; CDR2 reads SQIVND (reference sequence). The CDR3 extends over 15 amino acids. Trimming cost V 5 bases and J 5 bases, with 16 bases left between them. CDR3 DNA (partial): TGTGCCAGTAGTCCGCCGGGGGGCGGCGATCAGCCC. Its translation is CASSPPGGGDQP. The CDR3 reads in full as CASSPPGGGDQPQHF.

A note on this clone: The read finishes 3 residues shy of the CDR3 end, and the germline J gene is used to complete it. The chain uses TRBV6-2 or TRBV6-3 and TRBJ2-7; a possible D gene is TRBD1 (6 bases). CDR1 and CDR2 (germline): MNHEY, SVGEGT. There are 13 residues in the CDR3. The ends were cut back, 4 bases at V and 3 bases at J, with 10 bases in the middle. The chain's CDR3 is CASSSGTNYEQYF. The sequenced part of the CDR3 DNA is TGTGCCAGCAGTTCTGGGACAAACTACGAG.

For this clone: The read ends 3 residues before the CDR3 terminus; that terminus is restored from the germline J gene. This chain joins TRBV2 and TRBJ2-7; 10 bases map to TRBD1. V lost 4 bases to trimming and J lost 3 bases; unmatched junction nucleotides: 6. This CDR3 has 15 amino acids. CDR1 SNHLY and CDR2 FYNNEI come from the germline V gene. This chain's CDR3 is CASSGGTGANYEQYF. The covered CDR3 bases are TGTGCCAGCAGTGGTGGGACAGGGGCAAACTACGAG.

Notes on this clone: The CDR3 end lies 3 residues beyond the end of the read and is filled in from the germline J gene. This chain connects TRBV30 to TRBJ1-1; a weak D match, TRBD1 (6 bases). CDR3 length equals 12 residues. Germline V CDR1 and CDR2: GTSNPN, SVGIG (reference sequence). V was shortened by 4 bases and J by 4 bases, with 10 bases between the two germline ends. The CDR3 reads CAWIQGPTEAFF. Partial CDR3 DNA: TGTGCCTGGATTCAGGGGCCCACTGAA. Full variable domain (outside the CDR3, taken from reference TRBV30 and TRBJ1-1): SQTIHQWPATLVQPVGSPLSLECTVEGTSNPNLYWYRQAAGRGLQLLFYSVGIGQISSEVPQNLSASRPQDRQFILSSKKLLLSDSGFYLCAWIQGPTEAFFGQGTRLTVV.

Regarding this clone: The read terminates 3 residues before the CDR3 end, so the remaining end is supplied by the germline J gene. The chain uses TRBV7-2 and TRBJ2-1; 9 bases fit TRBD1. V gave up 5 bases and J gave up 6 bases; unmatched junction bases: 2. This CDR3 comprises 13 residues. CDR1 and CDR2 (germline): SGHTA, FQGNSA. Incomplete CDR3 DNA: TGTGCCAGCAGCGGGGACAGGGCCAATGAG. Translated, it gives CASSGDRANE. The full CDR3 is CASSGDRANEQFF.

Comments on this clone: The CDR3 end falls 3 residues outside the read, so it is completed with the germline J gene. The chain combines TRBV2 with TRBJ2-7; 10 positions match TRBD1. Per germline, CDR1 SNHLY and CDR2 FYNNEI. With V trimmed by 0 bases and J by 4 bases, 0 bases remained unmatched. The CDR3 loop spans 14 amino acids. The CDR3 here is CASSEAGQGYEQYF. The part of the CDR3 DNA that was read is TGTGCCAGCAGTGAAGCGGGACAGGGGTACGAG.

A word on this clone: The read is 3 residues too short to cover the CDR3 end, so that end is filled in from the germline J gene. V is TRBV19 and J is TRBJ1-1; D perhaps matches TRBD1 (6 bases). Trimming took off 3 bases at V and 0 bases at J, with 8 bases between the two ends. CDR1 and CDR2 from the germline V gene are LNHDA and SQIVND (reference sequence). The CDR3 spans 14 residues. The covered CDR3 bases are TGTGCCAGTAGTATCGGACAGATGAACACTGAA. Translating it yields CASSIGQMNTE. The whole CDR3 is CASSIGQMNTEAFF. The whole variable domain, remainder taken from reference TRBV19 and TRBJ1-1, is DGGITQSPKYLFRKEGQNVTLSCEQNLNHDAMYWYRQDPGQGLRLIYYSQIVNDFQKGDIAEGYSVSREKKESFPLTVTSAQKNPTAFYLCASSIGQMNTEAFFGQGTRLTVV.

Comment on this clone: The read finishes 3 residues shy of the CDR3 end, and the germline J gene is used to complete it. V gene TRBV7-9 combines with J gene TRBJ2-6, with unresolved D. V was pared by 11 bases and J by 4 bases, with 12 bases between. CDR1 and CDR2 from the germline V gene are SEHNR and FQNEAQ (reference sequence). This CDR3 is built from 13 residues. The part of the CDR3 DNA that was read is TGTGCCGGCCACAGATCCGGGGCCAACGTC. This encodes CAGHRSGANV. The complete CDR3 sequence is CAGHRSGANVLTF. Combining the CDR3 with reference TRBV7-9 and TRBJ2-6 gives the whole variable domain DTGVSQNPRHKITKRGQNVTFRCDPISEHNRLYWYRQTLGQGPEFLTYFQNEAQLEKSRLLSDRFSAERPKGSFSTLEIQRTEQGDSAMYLCAGHRSGANVLTFGAGSRLTVL.

A remark on this clone: Read coverage stops 3 residues before the CDR3 terminus; the germline J gene supplies the remainder. The V and J genes are TRBV5-6 and TRBJ1-3; D is unclear. The CDR3 loop spans 14 amino acids. V was pared by 3 bases and J by 4 bases, with 11 bases between. CDR1 SGHDT and CDR2 YYEEEE come from the germline V gene. CDR3 in amino acids: CASSSQWAGNTIYF. The sequenced CDR3 bases are TGTGCCAGCAGCTCCCAGTGGGCCGGAAACACC.

About this clone: Sequencing ends 3 residues short of the CDR3 end; the germline J gene provides the rest. This rearrangement joins TRBV7-9 to TRBJ2-7, with D perhaps TRBD2 (6 bases). The germline CDR1 and CDR2 sequences are SEHNR and FQNEAQ (reference sequence). The CDR3 sequence is 15 residues long. Deletions cut 5 bases from V and 2 bases from J, with 16 bases between. The CDR3 loop is CASSPDGTQAYEQYF. The part of the CDR3 DNA that was read is TGTGCCAGCAGCCCCGATGGGACTCAGGCCTACGAG.

Turning to this clone: The missing CDR3 end, 3 residues past where the read stops, is filled in from the germline J gene. V gene TRBV6-1 combines with J gene TRBJ1-4, with D possibly matching TRBD1 (6 bases). V was pared by 0 bases and J by 3 bases, with 8 bases between. The CDR3 has 15 residues. The germline V gene has CDR1 MNHNS and CDR2 SASEGT. The CDR3 loop is CASSEAWTANEKLFF. Incomplete CDR3 DNA: TGTGCCAGCAGTGAAGCGTGGACAGCTAATGAAAAA.

As for this clone: The read falls 3 residues short of the CDR3 end, and the missing part is taken from the germline J gene. The chain carries TRBV29-1 and TRBJ2-5; D gene ambiguous. The V and J ends lost 5 bases and 3 bases respectively, with 13 bases between them. This CDR3 has 13 residues. The germline V gene encodes CDR1 SQVTM and CDR2 ANQGSEA. CDR3 DNA (partial): TGCAGCGTTTCTGGCGGCAGAGAAGAGACC. Its translation: CSVSGGREET. The CDR3, in full, reads CSVSGGREETQYF.

About this clone: The CDR3 is cut off 3 residues early in the read; its end comes from the germline J gene. The genes are TRBV5-1 and TRBJ1-1; TRBD1 aligns across 8 bases. The ends lost 4 bases at V and 2 bases at J; junction bases unmatched: 7. The CDR3 runs to 15 residues. Germline values: CDR1 SGHRS, CDR2 YFSETQ. This CDR3 is CASSKTGEINTEAFF. The DNA read from the CDR3 is TGCGCCAGCAGCAAGACAGGGGAAATTAACACTGAA.

Note on this clone: The read comes to an end 3 residues before the CDR3 does, leaving the germline J gene to fill in the end. The chain combines TRBV6-1 with TRBJ2-4; TRBD1 or TRBD2 may be the D gene (5 bases each). The CDR3 extends over 17 amino acids. V was clipped by 0 bases and J by 5 bases, with 17 bases between them. CDR1 and CDR2 (germline): MNHNS, SASEGT. CDR3 amino acids: CASSEAWGEGWENIQYF. The covered CDR3 bases are TGTGCCAGCAGTGAAGCGTGGGGAGAGGGGTGGGAAAACATT.

Comments on this clone: The read ends 3 residues shy of where the CDR3 ends; the end is completed using the germline J gene. The chain combines TRBV5-6 with TRBJ1-1; 10 bases are a match to TRBD1. This CDR3 is 14 amino acids long. Germline CDR1 reads SGHDT; CDR2 reads YYEEEE. With V trimmed by 5 bases and J by 4 bases, 5 bases remained unmatched. The DNA read from the CDR3 is TGTGCCAGCAGTTCGGGGACAGGGGTCACTGAA. Amino acid sequence: CASSSGTGVTE. The CDR3 in full is CASSSGTGVTEAFF.